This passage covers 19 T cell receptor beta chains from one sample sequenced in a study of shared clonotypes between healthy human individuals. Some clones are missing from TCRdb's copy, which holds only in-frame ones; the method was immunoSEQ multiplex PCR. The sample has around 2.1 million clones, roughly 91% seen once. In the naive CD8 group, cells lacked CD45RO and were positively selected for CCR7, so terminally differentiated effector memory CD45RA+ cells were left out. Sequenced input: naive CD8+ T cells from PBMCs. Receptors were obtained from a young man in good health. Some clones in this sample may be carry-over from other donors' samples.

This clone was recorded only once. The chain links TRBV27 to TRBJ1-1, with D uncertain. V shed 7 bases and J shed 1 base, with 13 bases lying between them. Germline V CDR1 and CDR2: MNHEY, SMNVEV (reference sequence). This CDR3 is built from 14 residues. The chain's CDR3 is CASNNRWGNTEAFF. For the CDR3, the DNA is TGTGCCAGCAACAACCGGTGGGGGAACACTGAAGCTTTCTTT.

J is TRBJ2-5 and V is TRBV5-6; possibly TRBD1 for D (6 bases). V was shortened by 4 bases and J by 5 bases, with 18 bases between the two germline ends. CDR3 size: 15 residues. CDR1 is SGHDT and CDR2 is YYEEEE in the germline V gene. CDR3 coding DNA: TGTGCCAGCAGCGGGAAACACAGGGCTGCGGAGACCCAGTACTTC. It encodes CASSGKHRAAETQYF.

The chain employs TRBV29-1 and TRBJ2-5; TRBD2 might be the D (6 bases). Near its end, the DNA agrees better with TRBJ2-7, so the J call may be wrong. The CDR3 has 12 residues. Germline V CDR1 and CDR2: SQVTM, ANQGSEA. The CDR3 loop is CSVLTGVYEQYF. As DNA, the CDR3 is TGCAGCGTGCTTACGGGAGTCTACGAGCAGTACTTC.

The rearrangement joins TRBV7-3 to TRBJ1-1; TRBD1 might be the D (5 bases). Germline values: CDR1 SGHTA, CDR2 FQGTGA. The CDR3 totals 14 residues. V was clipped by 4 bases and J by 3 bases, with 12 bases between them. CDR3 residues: CASSSGPWDTEAFF. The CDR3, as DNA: TGTGCCAGCAGCTCGGGACCTTGGGACACTGAAGCTTTCTTT.

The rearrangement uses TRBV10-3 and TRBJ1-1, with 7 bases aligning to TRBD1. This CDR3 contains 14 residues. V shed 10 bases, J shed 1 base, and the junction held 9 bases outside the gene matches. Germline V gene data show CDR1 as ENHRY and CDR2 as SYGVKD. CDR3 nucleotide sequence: TGTGCCAGCGGAGGGGGCGCAGCGAACACTGAAGCTTTCTTT. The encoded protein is CASGGGAANTEAFF.

The chain's CDR3 is CASSISTIPGELFF. CDR3 in DNA: TGTGCCAGTAGTATCTCTACTATCCCCGGGGAGCTGTTTTTT. The chain combines TRBV19 with TRBJ2-2; no clear D gene. This CDR3 contains 14 residues. V was cut by 3 bases and J by 6 bases, with 11 bases left in between. Germline CDR1 LNHDA, CDR2 SQIVND (reference sequence). The complete variable domain, with remaining parts taken from reference TRBV19 and TRBJ2-2, reads DGGITQSPKYLFRKEGQNVTLSCEQNLNHDAMYWYRQDPGQGLRLIYYSQIVNDFQKGDIAEGYSVSREKKESFPLTVTSAQKNPTAFYLCASSISTIPGELFFGEGSRLTVL.

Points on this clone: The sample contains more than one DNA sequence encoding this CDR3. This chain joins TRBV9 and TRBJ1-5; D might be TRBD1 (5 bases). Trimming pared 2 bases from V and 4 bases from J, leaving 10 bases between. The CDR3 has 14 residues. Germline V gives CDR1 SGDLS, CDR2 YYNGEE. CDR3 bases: TGTGCCAGCAGCGTCGGGGACTCGAATCAGCCCCAGCATTTT. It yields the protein CASSVGDSNQPQHF. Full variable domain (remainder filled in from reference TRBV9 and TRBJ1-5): DSGVTQTPKHLITATGQRVTLRCSPRSGDLSVYWYQQSLDQGLQFLIQYYNGEERAKGNILERFSAQQFPDLHSELNLSSLELGDSALYFCASSVGDSNQPQHFGDGTRLSIL.

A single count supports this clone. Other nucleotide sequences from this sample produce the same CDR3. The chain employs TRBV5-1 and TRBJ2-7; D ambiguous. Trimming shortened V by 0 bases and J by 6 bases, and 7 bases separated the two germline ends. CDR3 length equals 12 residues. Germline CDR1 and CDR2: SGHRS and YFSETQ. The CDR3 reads CASSLDRVEQYF. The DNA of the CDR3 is TGCGCCAGCAGCTTGGATAGGGTCGAGCAGTACTTC.

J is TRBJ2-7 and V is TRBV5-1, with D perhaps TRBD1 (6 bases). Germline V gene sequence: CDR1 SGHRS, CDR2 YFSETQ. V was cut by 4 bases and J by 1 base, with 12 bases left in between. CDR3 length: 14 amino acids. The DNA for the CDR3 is TGCGCCAGCAGCAAGACGACAGGTTCCTACGAGCAGTACTTC. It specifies CASSKTTGSYEQYF.

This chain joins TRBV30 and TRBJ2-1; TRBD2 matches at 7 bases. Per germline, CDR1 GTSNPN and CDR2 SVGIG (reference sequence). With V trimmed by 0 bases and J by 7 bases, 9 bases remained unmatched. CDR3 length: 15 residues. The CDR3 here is CAWSVRGRAANEQFF. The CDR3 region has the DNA TGTGCCTGGAGTGTAAGAGGGAGGGCCGCGAATGAGCAGTTCTTC.

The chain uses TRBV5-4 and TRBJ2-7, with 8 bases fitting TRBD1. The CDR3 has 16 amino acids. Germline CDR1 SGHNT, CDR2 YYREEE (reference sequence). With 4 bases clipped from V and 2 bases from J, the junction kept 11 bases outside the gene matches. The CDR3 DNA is TGTGCCAGCAGCGGGACCCTCGACAGGGGCACCTACGAGCAGTACTTC. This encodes CASSGTLDRGTYEQYF.

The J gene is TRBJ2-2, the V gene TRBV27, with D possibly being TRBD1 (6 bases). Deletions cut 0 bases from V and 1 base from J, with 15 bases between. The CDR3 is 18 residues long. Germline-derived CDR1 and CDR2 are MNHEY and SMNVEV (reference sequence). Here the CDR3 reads CASSLSRGQGWNTGELFF. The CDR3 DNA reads TGTGCCAGCAGTTTATCGAGAGGGCAGGGGTGGAACACCGGGGAGCTGTTTTTT.

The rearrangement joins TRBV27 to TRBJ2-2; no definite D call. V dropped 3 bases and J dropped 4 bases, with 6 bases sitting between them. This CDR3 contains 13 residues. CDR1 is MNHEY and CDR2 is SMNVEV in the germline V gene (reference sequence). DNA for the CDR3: TGTGCCAGCAGTTTTCCGGGCACCGGGGAGCTGTTTTTT. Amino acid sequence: CASSFPGTGELFF.

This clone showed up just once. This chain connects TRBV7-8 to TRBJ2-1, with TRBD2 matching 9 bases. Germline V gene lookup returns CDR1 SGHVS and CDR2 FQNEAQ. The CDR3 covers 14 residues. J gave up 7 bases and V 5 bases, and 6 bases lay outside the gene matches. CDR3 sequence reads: CASSTSGRLNEQFF. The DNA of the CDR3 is TGTGCCAGCAGCACCAGCGGGAGGTTGAATGAGCAGTTCTTC.

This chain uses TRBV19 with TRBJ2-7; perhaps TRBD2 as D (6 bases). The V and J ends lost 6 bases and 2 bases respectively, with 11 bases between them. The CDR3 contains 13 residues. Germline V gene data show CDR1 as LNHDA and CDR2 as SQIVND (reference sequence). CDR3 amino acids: CASRAGSAYEQYF. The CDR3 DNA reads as TGTGCCAGTAGGGCGGGAAGCGCCTACGAGCAGTACTTC.

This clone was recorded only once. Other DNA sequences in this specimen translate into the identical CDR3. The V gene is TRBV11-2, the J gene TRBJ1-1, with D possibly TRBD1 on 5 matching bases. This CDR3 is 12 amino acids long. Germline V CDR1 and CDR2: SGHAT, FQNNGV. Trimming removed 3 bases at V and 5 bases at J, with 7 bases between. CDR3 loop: CASSLGRTEAFF. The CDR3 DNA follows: TGTGCCAGCAGCTTGGGACGGACTGAAGCTTTCTTT.

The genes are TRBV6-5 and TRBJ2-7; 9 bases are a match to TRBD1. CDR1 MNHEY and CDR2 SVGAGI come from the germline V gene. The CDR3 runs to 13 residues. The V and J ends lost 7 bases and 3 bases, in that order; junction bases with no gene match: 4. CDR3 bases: TGTGCCAGCAACCCGGGACAGGGCTACGAGCAGTACTTC. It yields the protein CASNPGQGYEQYF.

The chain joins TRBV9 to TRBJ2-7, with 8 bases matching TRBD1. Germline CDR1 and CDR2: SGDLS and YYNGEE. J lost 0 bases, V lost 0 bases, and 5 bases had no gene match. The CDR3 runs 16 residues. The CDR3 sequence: CASSVGGGQDSYEQYF. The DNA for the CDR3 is TGTGCCAGCAGCGTAGGAGGGGGACAGGACTCCTACGAGCAGTACTTC.

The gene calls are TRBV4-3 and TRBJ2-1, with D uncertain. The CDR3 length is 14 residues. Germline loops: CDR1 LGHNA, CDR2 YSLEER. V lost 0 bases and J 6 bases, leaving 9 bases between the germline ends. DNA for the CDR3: TGCGCCAGCAGCCAAGATTTAAGTGGCAATGAGCAGTTCTTC. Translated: CASSQDLSGNEQFF.